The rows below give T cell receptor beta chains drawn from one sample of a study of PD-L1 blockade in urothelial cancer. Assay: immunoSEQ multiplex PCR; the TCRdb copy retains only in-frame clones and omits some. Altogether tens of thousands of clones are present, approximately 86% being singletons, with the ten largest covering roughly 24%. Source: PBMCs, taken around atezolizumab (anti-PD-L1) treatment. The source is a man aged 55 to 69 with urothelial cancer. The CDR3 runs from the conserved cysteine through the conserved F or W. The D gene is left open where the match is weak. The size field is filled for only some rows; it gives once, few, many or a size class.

TGCAGCGGGGGGACAGGGGGCCGGGAGACCCAGTACTTC	CSGGTGGRETQYF	TRBV29-1	TRBJ2-5	NA	TRBD1
TGTGCCAGCAGCCAGGACCCACAGGGTAGGGCACCCCTCCACTTT	CASSQDPQGRAPLHF	TRBV14	TRBJ1-6	NA	NA
TGCGCCAGCAGGGGAGGTGGGACTAGCACAGATACGCAGTATTTT	CASRGGGTSTDTQYF	TRBV5-1	TRBJ2-3	NA	NA
TGTGCCAGTAGTATCTGGGCCGGCTACGAGCAGTACTTC	CASSIWAGYEQYF	TRBV19	TRBJ2-7	NA	NA
TGTGCCAGCAGCCAACAGGGTATCGGTAACTATGGCTACACCTTC	CASSQQGIGNYGYTF	TRBV4-2	TRBJ1-2	few	NA
TGTGCCAGCTCCCCGACAGGGGCCGCTGGCTACACCTTC	CASSPTGAAGYTF	TRBV18	TRBJ1-2	NA	TRBD1
TGTGCCAGCAGTTATGCGGGGGGGACCCAAGAGACCCAGTACTTC	CASSYAGGTQETQYF	TRBV6-5	TRBJ2-5	once	TRBD2
TGTGCCAGCGGGACAGGGTCAGGTGGGGCCAACGTCCTGACTTTC	CASGTGSGGANVLTF	TRBV7-3	TRBJ2-6	NA	TRBD1
TGTGCCAGCAGTGACTACCCCGGGGGTGAAAAACTGTTTTTT	CASSDYPGGEKLFF	TRBV25-1	TRBJ1-4	NA	NA
TGCAGCGTGCGTCGGTTCCAAGATGAAAAACTGTTTTTT	CSVRRFQDEKLFF	TRBV29-1	TRBJ1-4	NA	NA
TGCAGTGCTAGAGATCGGTGGGAAGCTTTCTTT	CSARDRWEAFF	TRBV20-1	TRBJ1-1	NA	NA
TGTGCCAGCAGCGACACAACAGGGGGCGAGACTGAAGCTTTCTTT	CASSDTTGGETEAFF	TRBV7-9	TRBJ1-1	NA	TRBD1
TGTGCCAGCAGCCAAAGTGGCGGAAACACCATATATTTT	CASSQSGGNTIYF	TRBV11-2	TRBJ1-3	once	NA
TGTGCCAGCAGTTACTCGCTGACAGGGCTGAAGACCCAGTACTTC	CASSYSLTGLKTQYF	TRBV6-5	TRBJ2-5	NA	TRBD1
TGCATCACGACGGGGGATGGCTACACCTTC	CITTGDGYTF	TRBV29-1	TRBJ1-2	NA	NA
TGTGCAACCGGGACACCGCCCTACGAGCAGTACTTC	CATGTPPYEQYF	TRBV6-5	TRBJ2-7	once	NA
TGCGCCAGCACGCAGGGGGCCCTTGGTACTGAAGCTTTCTTT	CASTQGALGTEAFF	TRBV10-2	TRBJ1-1	NA	TRBD1
TGCGCCAGCAGCTTTCAGTTCACAGATACGCAGTATTTT	CASSFQFTDTQYF	TRBV5-1	TRBJ2-3	NA	NA
TGTGCCAGCACCTCAAACGGGAGGGCCTACGAGCAGTACTTC	CASTSNGRAYEQYF	TRBV27	TRBJ2-7	NA	TRBD2
TGTGCCTGGAGTGCAATAGACAGGGGGGTCACTGAAGCTTTCTTT	CAWSAIDRGVTEAFF	TRBV30	TRBJ1-1	NA	TRBD1
TGCGCCAGCAGCCCAGGACAGGGGGAGACACTAGTGGAGCAGTACTTC	CASSPGQGETLVEQYF	TRBV5-1	TRBJ2-7	NA	TRBD1
TGTGCCAGCAGTTACTCGAGACAGGGTGGCTACACCTTC	CASSYSRQGGYTF	TRBV6-6	TRBJ1-2	NA	TRBD1
TGTGCCAGCAGCTTATACATACGGGGGACAGGGTACAATGAGCAGTTCTTC	CASSLYIRGTGYNEQFF	TRBV7-6	TRBJ2-1	NA	TRBD1
TGCAGCGTTGAAGAAGGACGGGGCAATGAGCAGTTCTTC	CSVEEGRGNEQFF	TRBV29-1	TRBJ2-1	few	NA